The 21 T cell receptor beta chains below come from one sample, sequenced in a study of shared clonotypes between healthy human individuals. Sequenced by immunoSEQ multiplex PCR; TCRdb stores in-frame clones only, minus some. The repertoire holds 550,000 to 800,000 clones, with 90% as singletons. Sequenced sample: memory CD8+ T cells from PBMCs. The subset denotes: CD45RO+ cells pooled with CCR7-negative TemRA cells. Every receptor here comes from a man between 18 and 35 years old in good health. Some clones in this sample may be carry-over from other donors' samples.

A single count supports this clone. The chain couples TRBV30 to TRBJ1-6; 9 bases are shared with TRBD1. Looked up from germline, CDR1 is GTSNPN and CDR2 is SVGIG (reference sequence). Germline trimming cut 4 bases from V and 0 bases from J; bases unmatched to any gene: 7. The length of the CDR3 is 17 residues. In nucleotides, the CDR3 is TGTGCCTGGACTTATGGGACAGGGAGCTCCTATAATTCACCCCTCCACTTT. Translated, it gives CAWTYGTGSSYNSPLHF.

Points on this clone: In the same sample, other DNA sequences code for this CDR3. The chain has TRBV7-6 and TRBJ2-1; D is uncertain. The CDR3 contains 11 residues. CDR1 is SGHVS and CDR2 is FNYEAQ in the germline V gene. Between the trimmed V and J ends, which lost 5 bases and 7 bases, there was a span of 6 bases. The CDR3, as DNA: TGTGCCAGCAGCCGTGGGAATGAGCAGTTCTTC. Protein sequence: CASSRGNEQFF.

The chain has TRBV15 and TRBJ2-5; 11 bases map to TRBD1. J gave up 6 bases and V 0 bases, and 6 bases lay outside the gene matches. In germline, CDR1 is LNHNV, CDR2 YYDKDF (reference sequence). The CDR3 is 16 residues long. This CDR3 is CATSRDRDRGAKTQYF. CDR3 nucleotides: TGTGCCACCAGCAGAGACCGGGACAGGGGGGCGAAGACCCAGTACTTC.

The chain is built from TRBV19 and TRBJ2-7, with D perhaps matching TRBD2 (6 bases). The V end lost 5 bases, the J end lost 5 bases, and 19 bases lay between the germline ends. The germline V gene has CDR1 LNHDA and CDR2 SQIVND (reference sequence). The CDR3 is made up of 15 amino acids. In DNA, the CDR3 is TGTGCCAGTAGTGGGGGGATCGGCCTTCCCCACGAGCAGTACTTC. Encoded protein: CASSGGIGLPHEQYF. Filled out from reference TRBV19 and TRBJ2-7, the complete variable domain reads DGGITQSPKYLFRKEGQNVTLSCEQNLNHDAMYWYRQDPGQGLRLIYYSQIVNDFQKGDIAEGYSVSREKKESFPLTVTSAQKNPTAFYLCASSGGIGLPHEQYFGPGTRLTVT.

This clone was counted only a few times. A junction boundary mismatches the germline segment, possibly from a read error. This chain connects TRBV7-9 to TRBJ1-3; D not resolved. The CDR3 runs to 16 residues. The germline gives CDR1 SEHNR, CDR2 FQNEAQ (reference sequence). The CDR3 region is CASSQDAGSAGNTIYF. Here the CDR3 DNA reads TGCGCCAGCAGCCAAGATGCAGGCTCCGCTGGAAACACCATATATTTT.

The genes are TRBV10-1 and TRBJ1-2; D is unclear. Germline loops: CDR1 WNHNN, CDR2 SYGVQD (reference sequence). The ends were cut back, 5 bases at V and 4 bases at J, with 11 bases in the middle. The CDR3 covers 13 residues. Written as DNA, the CDR3 is TGCGCCAGCAGTACGCGAAAGACCTATGGCTACACCTTC. It encodes CASSTRKTYGYTF.

J is TRBJ2-4 and V is TRBV6-1; D gene uncertain. Trimming stripped 5 bases from V and 5 bases from J, with 13 bases between. The CDR3 is made up of 14 amino acids. Germline lookup yields CDR1 MNHNS and CDR2 SASEGT. The CDR3 protein is CASSPRGIENIQYF. The CDR3 DNA follows: TGTGCCAGCAGTCCCCGTGGTATCGAAAACATTCAGTACTTC.

V usage is TRBV27 and J usage is TRBJ1-2; D is unclear. Germline V CDR1 and CDR2: MNHEY, SMNVEV (reference sequence). CDR3 size: 14 residues. The V end lost 8 bases, the J end lost 3 bases, and 16 bases lay between the germline ends. Here the CDR3 DNA reads TGTGCCAGCTACGTGGGTAGGATTTACTATGGCTACACCTTC. It yields the protein CASYVGRIYYGYTF.

The chain uses TRBV11-3 and TRBJ1-1, with D maybe TRBD1 (6 bases). The V and J ends lost 5 bases and 1 base respectively, with 11 bases between them. Germline V CDR1 and CDR2: SGHNT, YENEEA. CDR3 length: 14 amino acids. As DNA, the CDR3 is TGTGCCAGCAGCGCCAGGGGCACGAACACTGAAGCTTTCTTT. Amino acids: CASSARGTNTEAFF.

The chain combines TRBV6-5 with TRBJ1-2; D is ambiguous. Germline CDR1 reads MNHEY; CDR2 reads SVGAGI. This CDR3 is built from 13 residues. V lost 0 bases to trimming and J lost 4 bases, with 6 bases between them. The CDR3 DNA is TGTGCCAGCAGTTACTCGTTGGGCTATGGCTACACCTTC. Protein: CASSYSLGYGYTF.

The chain uses TRBV4-3 and TRBJ1-2, with 7 bases that match TRBD1. Germline assignment: CDR1 LGHNA and CDR2 YSLEER. The CDR3 has 15 amino acids. The junction had 7 bases not matched to a gene; V was cut back by 0 bases and J by 6 bases. The CDR3, as DNA: TGCGCCAGCAGCCAAGATGAACAGGGGACGAATGGCTACACCTTC. Translating it yields CASSQDEQGTNGYTF.

The chain combines TRBV6-5 with TRBJ1-2; no clear D gene. The germline CDR1 and CDR2 sequences are MNHEY and SVGAGI. V shed 5 bases and J shed 7 bases, with 5 bases lying between them. The CDR3 loop spans 10 amino acids. The CDR3 loop is CASSEFGYTF. In DNA, the CDR3 is TGTGCCAGCAGTGAATTTGGCTACACCTTC.

This chain joins TRBV5-6 and TRBJ2-7; D possibly matches TRBD1 or TRBD2 (5 bases each). The germline V gene encodes CDR1 SGHDT and CDR2 YYEEEE. The ends were cut back, 4 bases at V and 4 bases at J, with 18 bases in the middle. The length of the CDR3 is 15 residues. The CDR3, as DNA: TGTGCCAGCAGCCACCGAGGGGACGGATTTTACGAGCAGTACTTC. The encoded protein is CASSHRGDGFYEQYF.

For this clone: The same CDR3 can be traced to other DNA sequences in this sample. V and J are TRBV7-9 and TRBJ2-7; 9 nucleotides line up with TRBD1. After removal of 3 bases from V and 7 bases from J, the junction contained 7 bases not matched to a gene. Germline V lookup: CDR1 SEHNR, CDR2 FQNEAQ (reference sequence). This CDR3 contains 14 residues. This CDR3 reads CASSFPGTGYEQYF. Here the CDR3 DNA reads TGTGCCAGCAGCTTTCCCGGGACAGGGTATGAGCAGTACTTC.

This clone was seen only a few times. The V call is TRBV27, the J call TRBJ2-5, with 12 bases that match TRBD1. The better agreement between TRBJ2-7 and the DNA end casts doubt on the J call. The CDR3 covers 15 residues. Germline CDR1 reads MNHEY; CDR2 reads SMNVEV (reference sequence). CDR3 loop: CASSSPGQGAFEQYF. As DNA, the CDR3 is TGTGCCAGCAGTTCTCCGGGACAGGGGGCATTCGAGCAGTACTTC.

This clone was detected once. At one boundary the junction diverges from the germline segment, which might be a read error. This rearrangement joins TRBV6-5 to TRBJ2-3; D perhaps matches TRBD1 (6 bases). CDR3 size: 15 residues. CDR1 is MNHEY and CDR2 is SVGAGI in the germline V gene. The CDR3 loop is CAGSYREASTDTQYF. The CDR3 DNA reads TGTGCCGGCAGTTACAGGGAAGCTAGCACAGATACGCAGTATTTT.

The J gene is TRBJ1-5, the V gene TRBV18, with a possible D match to TRBD1 (5 bases). Trimming removed 3 bases from V and 6 bases from J, with 12 bases in between. This CDR3 spans 14 amino acids. The germline V gene encodes CDR1 KGHSH and CDR2 LQKENI. The CDR3 is CASSPPQGSQPQHF. CDR3 DNA sequence: TGTGCCAGCTCACCCCCTCAGGGAAGTCAGCCCCAGCATTTT.

This sequence joins TRBV10-1 and TRBJ2-7, with 12 bases lining up with TRBD2. The CDR3 spans 15 residues. Germline V gene lookup returns CDR1 WNHNN and CDR2 SYGVQD (reference sequence). Unmatched junction bases numbered 6, after V lost 3 bases and J lost 6 bases. DNA for the CDR3: TGCGCCAGCAGTGACCGACTAGCGGGAGACCCCGAGCAGTACTTC. It is translated as CASSDRLAGDPEQYF.

The rearrangement joins TRBV15 to TRBJ2-4, with TRBD1 identical over 7 bases. This CDR3 has 15 amino acids. Germline V gene lookup returns CDR1 LNHNV and CDR2 YYDKDF (reference sequence). Germline trimming cut 5 bases from V and 6 bases from J; bases unmatched to any gene: 10. CDR3 coding DNA: TGTGCCACCAGCCGAACCAGACAGGGCGGAAACATTCAGTACTTC. It translates to CATSRTRQGGNIQYF.

The V and J genes are TRBV15 and TRBJ2-2, with D perhaps TRBD1 or TRBD2 (6 bases each). Trimming took off 7 bases at V and 1 base at J, with 13 bases between the two ends. The CDR3 consists of 15 residues. CDR1 and CDR2 from the germline V gene are LNHNV and YYDKDF (reference sequence). The CDR3 coding sequence is TGTGCCACCAACCCGGGGGCTAGGAACACCGGGGAGCTGTTTTTT. Residues: CATNPGARNTGELFF.

The chain is built from TRBV30 and TRBJ1-6; maybe TRBD1 (6 bases). The CDR3 is made up of 15 amino acids. Trimming cost V 2 bases and J 9 bases, with 17 bases left between them. Germline CDR1 and CDR2: GTSNPN and SVGIG (reference sequence). Here the CDR3 reads CAWSPYREIISPLHF. CDR3 nucleotide sequence: TGTGCCTGGAGTCCTTACAGGGAAATTATTTCACCCCTCCACTTT.